The sequence of this TCR beta chain was determined in a study of identical twins. Study observations and caveats: Potential partial confounding of zero-insertion analyses by invariant MAIT and iNKT cells was noted. In monozygotic twins, models underestimated the sharing of out-of-frame TCR alpha.

This clonotype was picked up one time. Its antigen remains unknown. From the 5' RACE reads, TCRdb called clonotypes with MiXCR, one entry per CDR3 protein. Of 420,000 or so distinct CDR3 sequences listed, roughly 18% were seen once; the top ten hold roughly 12%. CDR1 and CDR2 (germline): SEHNR, FQNEAQ (reference sequence). With 5 bases removed from V and 2 bases from J, the gap between germline ends came to 11 bases. The CDR3 is 14 residues long. Everyone who donated was a healthy Caucasian. The source is a middle-aged man in good health. The material sequenced was naive T cells sorted from blood. The genes are TRBV7-9 and TRBJ2-3; D is possibly TRBD1 (5 bases). CDR3 in amino acids: CASSPSTDTDTQYF. The CDR3 coding sequence is TGTGCCAGCAGCCCATCGACAGACACAGATACGCAGTATTTT. The full variable domain, its missing parts supplied by reference TRBV7-9 and TRBJ2-3, is DTGVSQNPRHKITKRGQNVTFRCDPISEHNRLYWYRQTLGQGPEFLTYFQNEAQLEKSRLLSDRFSAERPKGSFSTLEIQRTEQGDSAMYLCASSPSTDTDTQYFGPGTRLTVL.